This TCR beta chain originates from a study of human T cells and chemical hapten exposure (dated by TCRdb to the early 2020s). Regarding the study in general: Libraries were pooled for sequencing, and per-sample TCR yields varied mainly because of small differences in library volumes within the pool. In alopecia patients, the study followed how the peripheral blood TCR repertoire changed in vivo over primary and secondary sensitization to diphenylcyclopropenone (DPC), a hapten. From each blood RNA sample, both TCR alpha and TCR beta chains were sequenced.

Measured from the cysteine to the phenylalanine, the CDR3 is 14 residues long. Just the 42-base CDR3 DNA is kept, in frame starting at base 1. CDR1 is given as ENHRY and CDR2 as SYGVKD, both from the germline V gene. Trimming removed 3 bases from V and 7 bases from J, leaving 15 bases between the germline ends. To note about this clonotype: It has no known antigen specificity. No base-level quality is on record; no much larger clone is a single base apart.

Explained via the paper, the time point label denotes: healthy volunteer bleed at 6 weeks. Total RNA was isolated from unfractionated whole blood collected in Tempus Blood RNA tubes. About 5 healthy volunteers served as TCR sequencing controls and were bled at day 0, 2 weeks and 6 weeks. Broader findings and caveats from the paper: No change with DPC sensitization was found in the number of TCRs above 1 in 1000 frequency, and no evidence of global repertoire structure alterations was found. After repeated subsampling, the strength of the expansion versus patch-test correlation and the threshold at which it became significant changed.

Library prep was done by RACE. The run used a NextSeq 500. Library preparation attached unique molecular identifiers to individual cDNA molecules for quantitative, reproducible TCR counting. The paper's data handling went like this. The median number of TCRs per sample was around 100,000, ranging from about 23,224 to 700,000. V, J and CDR3 annotation of the TCR reads was carried out using the Decombinator software suite. Every sample was subsampled to the same number of TCRs (28,000) for the PS versus PT1 abundance plots. Expanded TCRs were defined as absent before sensitization and observed at least eight times at the 2-week time point. Using fastp at Q25 and MiXCR, TCRdb reprocessed the public reads and kept productive beta chains. Every CDR3 protein is listed once, alongside the most common genes and DNA of its rows. TCRdb's processing, not the authors' own work, is the source of the V and J calls. This sample has around 80,000 distinct CDR3 sequences in its table, and roughly 8.7% of those were observed once. The ten biggest clones cover approximately 1.4% of the sample.

This sequence uses TRBV10-3 and TRBJ1-1; a weak D assignment points to TRBD1 (5 bases agree). The clonotype was recovered from a male donor in good health. Some clones in this sample may be carry-over from other donors' samples. The sequenced material came from whole blood. At the DNA level, the sequence is TGTGCCATCAGTGACATAGGGGATAGGGTTGAAGCTTTCTTT. It translates as CAISDIGDRVEAFF.